Described below is a single TCR beta chain sequence and its context. What it binds is not known. The junction departs from germline at one end; a sequencing error may be responsible. TCR beta CDR3 sequences were amplified from RNA transcripts. First-round RT-PCR with HTBI primers amplified the TCR CDR3 region. TCRdb recomputed calls from the multiplex PCR reads with MiXCR, one row per CDR3 protein. The table shows approximately 520,000 distinct CDR3 sequences, with 24% occurring only once. Germline V gene data show CDR1 as MNHEY and CDR2 as SVGAGI. CDR3 length equals 12 residues. This entry is derived from a study of T cells in Graves' hyperthyroidism and ophthalmopathy. Study findings and constraints: From stable hyperthyroidism, ophthalmopathy was separated by a 13 V-J model. Most thyroid clonotypes that were expanded above 0.001 also turned up in blood.

Each ophthalmopathy patient scored at least 3 on the Clinical Activity Score and at least 4 on NOSPECS grade, with duration under 3 months. The PBMCs studied were ones that came from 10 ml fresh peripheral blood. This chain joins TRBV6-5 and TRBJ1-1; no clear D. The TCR was taken from a woman in her twenties or thirties with Graves' ophthalmopathy. Sequencing was done on a sample of blood. As DNA, the CDR3 is TGTGCCAGCACTTACCCCGAAGCCGAGGCTTTCTTT. It translates to CASTYPEAEAFF.